This T cell receptor (beta chain) was sequenced during a study of breast tumors, draining lymph nodes, adjacent tissues. CDR1 and CDR2 (germline): KGHDR, SFDVKD. Trimming left V 5 bases short and J 1 base short, with 10 bases between. This CDR3 has 14 residues. As for this clonotype: Its target is not known.

General study findings and limits: Compared with lymph nodes, tumors were less diverse; compared with nontumor tissue, more. Data fit most tumor T cells coming from lymph node, expanding in tumor.

TCRdb re-called the multiplex PCR reads with MiXCR, one entry per CDR3 protein. Here the sample spans 55,000 to 75,000 distinct CDR3 sequences, roughly 44% being singletons. The origin of this receptor is a female donor with breast cancer. Some clones in this sample may be carry-over from other donors' samples. The sample taken for sequencing was breast tumor tissue. The chain couples TRBV24-1 to TRBJ1-2; no firm D call. The CDR3 coding sequence is TGTGCCACCAGTGCCGAGATGGGTAACTATGGCTACACCTTC. It codes for CATSAEMGNYGYTF.